This T cell receptor (beta chain) came from a study of OX40 agonist ivuxolimab in advanced cancers. Study-level points and caveats: At doses 0.1 to 3.0 mg/kg, CD4+ and CD8+ clones expanded. In CD8+ T cells, expanded clones were on average more numerous than in CD4+. The work left the antigen specificity of expanded peripheral T cells undetermined.

Assay: immunoSEQ multiplex PCR; the TCRdb copy retains only in-frame clones and omits some. The data contain tens of thousands of clones, about 88% of them seen just once; the ten biggest clones take up approximately 1.9%. A remark on this clone: Its antigen is unidentified.

The origin of this receptor is an adult with an advanced solid tumor such as melanoma, head and neck, liver or kidney cancer. Sequences were derived from CD4+ or CD8+ T cells sorted from blood, sampled in a trial of the OX40 agonist ivuxolimab.

Here the CDR3 DNA reads TGTGCCAGCGAAGGGGACAGCTCCTACGAGCAGTACTTC. It is translated as CASEGDSSYEQYF. This chain uses TRBV6-1 with TRBJ2-7; the match to TRBD1 covers 7 bases. Germline assignment: CDR1 MNHNS and CDR2 SASEGT. The CDR3 totals 13 residues. Trimming cost V 8 bases and J 0 bases; bases outside gene matches: 4.